The text below deals with one TCR beta chain. Its antigen is not identified. TCRdb fed the 5' RACE reads into MiXCR, producing one record per CDR3 protein. Here the sample spans about 140,000 distinct CDR3 sequences, about a fifth being singletons. The sample is drawn from a study of T-cell memory formation after mild COVID-19. V was pared by 6 bases and J by 0 bases, with 15 bases between. Germline values: CDR1 MNHNY, CDR2 SVGAGI (reference sequence). The CDR3 runs 15 residues. Findings and limits, study-wide: Pre-infection memory carried some responding clones, suggesting that cross-reactive memory joined.

The rearrangement uses TRBV6-6 and TRBJ2-7; D may be TRBD2 (6 bases). The clonotype comes from an adult woman who had mild COVID-19 (a few samples of this study predate the infection). Cell type and time point are not known. The sequencing input was PBMCs or a T cell subset sorted from them (not recorded which). Written as DNA, the CDR3 is TGTGCCAGCAGCGGGGAGCGGGCCATCTCCTACGAGCAGTACTTC. Its protein is CASSGERAISYEQYF.